What follows is one T cell receptor (beta chain) and its context. This clonotype appeared a few times. Its antigen has not been determined. No much larger clone is present one base from it, and per-base qualities are unavailable. CDR1 and CDR2 are drawn from the germline V gene: SGHVS, FQNEAQ. V is trimmed back by 5 bases and J by 3 bases, and the junction contains 9 bases that no gene match accounts for. The CDR3 measures 15 amino acids from cysteine to phenylalanine. Only the CDR3 part of the read is kept: 45 bases, read in frame from the first base. The data belong to a study of patients and donors after allogeneic stem cell transplantation (dated by TCRdb to about 2020). The library relied on RT-PCR. Sequencing took place on a NextSeq 550. TCRdb applied fastp at Q25 and MiXCR to the public reads, then kept only in-frame beta chains. Each CDR3 protein gets just one entry, which takes the most common genes and DNA from the rows behind it. The sample table lists hundreds of thousands of distinct CDR3 sequences, around 16% of them with a count of one. The ten largest clones take up around 7.9% of the sample.

The rearrangement combines TRBV7-8 with TRBJ2-7, with TRBD1 identical over 8 junction bases. Sequenced input: blood, either unsorted or a sorted T cell fraction (not recorded which). The source is a human donor who was either an allogeneic HSCT recipient or a stem cell or donor lymphocyte infusion donor (not recorded which). It is not recorded whose cells these are; they may come from a transplant donor. The sequenced DNA is TGTGCCAGCAGCGGCCGGGACAGGAGAGTCTACGAGCAGTACTTC. Its amino acids are CASSGRDRRVYEQYF.